This is a list of T cell receptor beta chains from one sample in a study of blood T cell repertoires in COVID-19. Measured with immunoSEQ multiplex PCR; TCRdb has only the in-frame clones, and not every one. The data show fewer than 350,000 clones, with over 80% seen just once and approximately 9.9% held by the top ten. Sequencing input: peripheral blood. These receptors were taken from a man aged 30-40 years with COVID-19, enrolled during active disease. Each CDR3 is given with its conserved first and last residue. Not all rows give a size; the values are once, few, many and, for expanded clones, a class.

V,size,CDR3
TRBV11-2,NA,CASSLSGGGAFNEQFF
TRBV9,NA,CASSALAGVADTQYF
TRBV7-9,NA,CASSLVTSGLQETQYF
TRBV4-2,NA,CASSRWTGIYEQYF
TRBV7-8,NA,CASSLVPSGGAGTEAFF
TRBV7-2,NA,CASSLDRGKYNEQFF
TRBV11-2,NA,CASSFYSSTEAFF
TRBV6-5,NA,CASNLDRVGIGELFF
TRBV5-1,NA,CASSIQWSEQFF
TRBV13,NA,CASSPPGQGIYEQYF
TRBV18,few,CASSSRVREYGYTF
TRBV12-3/TRBV12-4,NA,CASVRDSSYEQYF
TRBV4-2,NA,CASSLMGADTQYF
TRBV9,NA,CASSPTPGLNYGYTF
TRBV6-2/TRBV6-3,NA,CASSLWRGPRTYNEQFF
TRBV7-6,NA,CASSPRDRFYEQYF
TRBV4-2,NA,CASSHTRDWSYEQYF
TRBV6-2/TRBV6-3,once,CASSTRTTGKNQPQHF
TRBV4-2,NA,CASSQEDGRGETQYF
TRBV19,NA,CASSPVRVRVDTEAFF
TRBV30,NA,CAWSDTSNQPQHF
TRBV7-3,NA,CASSPRAGSNYGYTF
TRBV10-2,few,CASRHLAGGNYEQYF
TRBV7-6,NA,CASSLEAYLEEKLFF
TRBV7-2,once,CASSSPNRLAGDEQFF
TRBV24-1,NA,CATSGSGSYNEQFF
TRBV7-2,NA,CASSLATGLAGRVVEQFF
TRBV18,once,CASSPPTGGLDEQYF
TRBV5-4,NA,CASSPQRTDTQYF
TRBV29-1,NA,CSVTRQGADGELFF
TRBV28,NA,CASLSSGRLHDNEQFF
TRBV9,NA,CASSVEGVYPFF
TRBV28,NA,CASTSYDSGAYNEQFF
TRBV11-3,NA,CASSVGTVTEAFF
TRBV5-1,NA,CASSRPIGDRGSRRGTGELFF
TRBV6-5,NA,CASSRGPGSSYEQYF
TRBV2,few,CASSIDRVGEEVF
TRBV2,NA,CASSGLRDRGLNEQFF
TRBV7-6,NA,CASSENRGPVYGYTF
TRBV2,NA,CASSVRGQVAGNTEAFF
TRBV5-6,NA,CASSLLQGEGNQPQHF
TRBV6-5,NA,CASSGTSYNEQFF
TRBV7-6,NA,CASSLGPQGLRYEQYF
TRBV19,NA,CASSIEGDSSTDTQYF
TRBV10-2,once,CASSESTVPAQYF
TRBV13,NA,CASSIRQFQETQYF
TRBV9,few,CASSMRNAPLHF
TRBV24-1,NA,CATSRWGAGQYNEQFF
TRBV9,NA,CASSASGRPYEQYF
TRBV15,NA,CATSRVRQGSEPQHF
TRBV28,once,CASSLGRLPYNEQFF
TRBV18,NA,CASSPGSDKNIQYF